The 18 T cell receptor beta chains in this list originate from one sample, sequenced in a study of lymphopenia after photon versus proton radiotherapy. Method: immunoSEQ multiplex PCR; TCRdb's copy keeps in-frame clones and lacks some. The sample shows 160,000 or so clones, about 85% of them seen only once. This specimen was peripheral blood, taken from a patient treated with photon-based radiotherapy. All receptors derive from a middle-aged man with gastric cancer.

The V and J genes are TRBV6-5 and TRBJ1-5; D gene unclear. Trimming cost V 5 bases and J 3 bases, with 8 bases left between them. Germline CDR1 is MNHEY and CDR2 is SVGAGI. The CDR3 extends over 13 amino acids. The CDR3 DNA is TGTGCCAGCAGTAGGGCAGTCAATCAGCCCCAGCATTTT. It encodes CASSRAVNQPQHF.

V and J are TRBV18 and TRBJ1-1; D is undetermined. This CDR3 comprises 13 residues. Deletions cut 1 base from V and 2 bases from J, with 5 bases between. Germline V gene lookup returns CDR1 KGHSH and CDR2 LQKENI. This CDR3 reads CASSPQGNTEAFF. CDR3 nucleotides: TGTGCCAGCTCACCACAGGGTAACACTGAAGCTTTCTTT.

The gene calls are TRBV7-9 and TRBJ1-5; maybe TRBD1 (6 bases). CDR3 size: 12 residues. CDR1 and CDR2 from the germline V gene are SEHNR and FQNEAQ (reference sequence). V gave up 4 bases and J gave up 6 bases, with 7 bases separating them. The CDR3 coding sequence is TGTGCCAGCAGCTCAGGGGCTCAGCCCCAGCATTTT. Translating gives CASSSGAQPQHF.

The chain uses TRBV29-1 and TRBJ2-5; D may be TRBD2 (6 bases). This CDR3 is built from 13 residues. Germline assignment: CDR1 SQVTM and CDR2 ANQGSEA. The V and J ends lost 2 bases and 5 bases respectively, with 12 bases between them. CDR3 nucleotide sequence: TGCAGCGTTGAAAGGCAGGCGGGGGAGACCCAGTACTTC. Encoded protein: CSVERQAGETQYF.

This chain links TRBV28 with TRBJ1-2; D gene uncertain. Germline CDR1 MDHEN, CDR2 SYDVKM. V lost 6 bases, J lost 4 bases, and 9 bases lay in between. The CDR3 totals 12 residues. CDR3 in DNA: TGTGCCAGCAGGGCACGAACCTATGGCTACACCTTC. It codes for CASRARTYGYTF.

V gene TRBV19 combines with J gene TRBJ1-4; D ambiguous. Germline V gene data show CDR1 as LNHDA and CDR2 as SQIVND (reference sequence). V lost 1 base, J lost 0 bases, and 15 bases lay in between. This CDR3 is 18 amino acids long. The chain's CDR3 is CASSIVRGSIATNEKLFF. The DNA for the CDR3 is TGTGCCAGTAGTATAGTGCGAGGGTCAATTGCAACTAATGAAAAACTGTTTTTT. Based on the CDR3 plus reference TRBV19 and TRBJ1-4, the full variable domain is DGGITQSPKYLFRKEGQNVTLSCEQNLNHDAMYWYRQDPGQGLRLIYYSQIVNDFQKGDIAEGYSVSREKKESFPLTVTSAQKNPTAFYLCASSIVRGSIATNEKLFFGSGTQLSVL.

V and J are TRBV6-5 and TRBJ1-1; no clear D. CDR3 length: 15 residues. The germline gives CDR1 MNHEY, CDR2 SVGAGI. The V end lost 8 bases, the J end lost 3 bases, and 19 bases lay between the germline ends. CDR3 region: CASRQRTHWDTEAFF. For the CDR3, the DNA is TGTGCCAGCCGGCAAAGGACCCATTGGGACACTGAAGCTTTCTTT.

This chain connects TRBV6-1 to TRBJ2-7; 9 nucleotides align to TRBD2. The CDR3 runs to 14 residues. V was clipped by 3 bases and J by 1 base; unmatched bases: 1. In germline, CDR1 is MNHNS, CDR2 SASEGT. The CDR3: CASSETSGSYEQYF. CDR3 coding DNA: TGTGCCAGCAGTGAGACTAGCGGTTCCTACGAGCAGTACTTC.

V is TRBV7-2 and J is TRBJ2-7; D unclear. CDR1 and CDR2 (germline): SGHTA, FQGNSA. This CDR3 has 14 residues. With 4 bases removed from V and 0 bases from J, the gap between germline ends came to 10 bases. In DNA form, the CDR3 reads TGTGCCAGCAGCTCCGACTGGAACTCCTACGAGCAGTACTTC. Protein product: CASSSDWNSYEQYF.

The chain employs TRBV28 and TRBJ1-2; TRBD1 might be the D (5 bases). V lost 3 bases, J lost 7 bases, and 9 bases lay in between. Germline assignment: CDR1 MDHEN and CDR2 SYDVKM. The CDR3 totals 12 residues. The CDR3 DNA reads as TGTGCCAGCAGTTTCCTCCAGGGTGGCTACACCTTC. Amino acid sequence: CASSFLQGGYTF.

This sequence joins TRBV21-1 and TRBJ1-2; the D call in the table, TRBD1, was not verified against the DNA. TRBV21-1 counts as a pseudogene. CDR3 length equals 14 residues. The CDR3, as DNA: TGTGCCAGCAGCAAGGGGACAGCTAACTATGGCTACACCTTC. Translation: CASSKGTANYGYTF.

The gene calls are TRBV5-6 and TRBJ2-7; 10 bases are shared with TRBD1. The CDR3 has 17 residues. V was clipped by 4 bases and J by 3 bases; unmatched bases: 13. Germline V CDR1 and CDR2: SGHDT, YYEEEE. The CDR3 loop is CASSAAGTGVAVYEQYF. CDR3 DNA sequence: TGTGCCAGCAGCGCCGCCGGGACAGGGGTTGCAGTCTACGAGCAGTACTTC.

The chain uses TRBV30 and TRBJ2-3, with D unclear. The V end lost 0 bases, the J end lost 0 bases, and 7 bases lay between the germline ends. The CDR3 totals 14 residues. Germline values: CDR1 GTSNPN, CDR2 SVGIG (reference sequence). CDR3: CAWSVGSSTDTQYF. DNA of the CDR3: TGTGCCTGGAGTGTCGGGTCTAGCACAGATACGCAGTATTTT.

The chain joins TRBV4-2 to TRBJ1-5; possibly TRBD1 for D (6 bases). Germline assignment: CDR1 LGHNA and CDR2 YNFKEQ. This CDR3 region has 14 residues. V was cut by 1 base and J by 7 bases, with 11 bases left in between. CDR3 sequence reads: CASSQAPRGQPQHF. In nucleotides, the CDR3 is TGTGCCAGCAGCCAAGCCCCAAGGGGGCAGCCCCAGCATTTT.

CDR3 nucleotide sequence: TGTGCCTGGAGAGGTTTGGGAGGCAAAAACATTCAGTACTTC. As protein: CAWRGLGGKNIQYF. The chain combines TRBV30 with TRBJ2-4; the D gene is possibly TRBD2 (6 bases). Germline loops: CDR1 GTSNPN, CDR2 SVGIG (reference sequence). This CDR3 has 14 residues. The germline V and J ends were trimmed by 3 bases and 3 bases, with 12 bases remaining between them.

The rearrangement links TRBV5-6 to TRBJ2-5; D tentatively reads TRBD1 or TRBD2 (5 bases each). This CDR3 contains 14 residues. V lost 4 bases, J lost 5 bases, and 15 bases lay in between. Germline-derived CDR1 and CDR2 are SGHDT and YYEEEE. CDR3 in amino acids: CASSALRDGETQYF. CDR3 sequence (DNA): TGTGCCAGCAGCGCCCTCAGGGACGGGGAGACCCAGTACTTC.

The J gene is TRBJ1-1, the V gene TRBV29-1, with a tentative D call TRBD1 (5 bases). Trimming stripped 0 bases from V and 7 bases from J, with 9 bases between. This CDR3 has 12 amino acids. Germline assignment: CDR1 SQVTM and CDR2 ANQGSEA. This CDR3 reads CSVEDRESEAFF. The CDR3 coding sequence is TGCAGCGTTGAAGACAGGGAGAGTGAAGCTTTCTTT.

The gene calls are TRBV9 and TRBJ2-3, with D perhaps assigned TRBD1 or TRBD2 (5 bases each). From germline, CDR1 is SGDLS and CDR2 YYNGEE. This CDR3 has 16 residues. V lost 4 bases and J 4 bases, leaving 19 bases between the germline ends. The DNA of the CDR3 is TGTGCCAGCAGCTTCCGGGCGAGGGGATCGGCAGATACGCAGTATTTT. Amino acids: CASSFRARGSADTQYF. Based on the CDR3 plus reference TRBV9 and TRBJ2-3, the full variable domain is DSGVTQTPKHLITATGQRVTLRCSPRSGDLSVYWYQQSLDQGLQFLIQYYNGEERAKGNILERFSAQQFPDLHSELNLSSLELGDSALYFCASSFRARGSADTQYFGPGTRLTVL.